The subject of this entry is one T cell receptor (beta chain). Its cognate antigen is unknown. This record comes from a study of naive and memory T cell subsets. Whole-study results and caveats: Possibly reflecting memory cells re-expressing CD45RA, a few larger clonotypes occurred in naive repertoires, especially CD8. In CD4 and CD8 cells, diversity dropped from naive through EMRA.

The CDR3 is 15 residues long. V was cut by 6 bases and J by 7 bases, with 21 bases left in between. Germline loops: CDR1 SQVTM, CDR2 ANQGSEA. An equimolar mix of two oligonucleotides served as the beta constant-region primer for TRBC1 and TRBC2. Four rounds of PCR amplified the ligated cDNA using nested alpha and beta constant-region primers plus SP2. TCRdb called the UMI-ligation and nested PCR reads again in MiXCR, with one record for every CDR3 protein. The sample contains around 140,000 distinct CDR3 sequences, about a fifth of which appear only once. The chain employs TRBV29-1 and TRBJ2-2; D remains unclear. The TCR sequence derives from a human donor in good health. The sequenced sample was naive CD8+ T cells from blood. The CDR3 DNA is TGCAGCGTCACTGGGCCCGGTAGCCCGGACGGGGAGCTGTTTTTT. It translates to CSVTGPGSPDGELFF.